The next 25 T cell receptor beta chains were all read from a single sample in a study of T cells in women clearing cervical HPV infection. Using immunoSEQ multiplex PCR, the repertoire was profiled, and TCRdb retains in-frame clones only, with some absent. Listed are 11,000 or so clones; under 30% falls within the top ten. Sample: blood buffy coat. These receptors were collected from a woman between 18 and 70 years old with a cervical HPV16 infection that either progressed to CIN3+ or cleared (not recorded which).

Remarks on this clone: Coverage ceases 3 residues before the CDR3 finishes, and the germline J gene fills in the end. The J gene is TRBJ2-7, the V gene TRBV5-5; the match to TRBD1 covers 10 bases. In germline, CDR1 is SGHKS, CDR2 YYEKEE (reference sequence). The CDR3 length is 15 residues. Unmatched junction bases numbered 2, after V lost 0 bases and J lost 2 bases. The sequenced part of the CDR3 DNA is TGTGCCAGCAGCTTGGATGGGACAGGGGCCTACGAG. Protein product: CASSLDGTGAYE. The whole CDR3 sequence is CASSLDGTGAYEQYF.

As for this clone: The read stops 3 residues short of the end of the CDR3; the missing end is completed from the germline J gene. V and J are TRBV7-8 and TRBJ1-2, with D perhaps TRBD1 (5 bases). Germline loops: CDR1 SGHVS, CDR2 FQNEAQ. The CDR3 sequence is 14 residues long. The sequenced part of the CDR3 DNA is TGTGCCAGCAGCTTAGAGTGGGGCAGTGGAGGC. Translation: CASSLEWGSGG. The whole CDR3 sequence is CASSLEWGSGGYTF.

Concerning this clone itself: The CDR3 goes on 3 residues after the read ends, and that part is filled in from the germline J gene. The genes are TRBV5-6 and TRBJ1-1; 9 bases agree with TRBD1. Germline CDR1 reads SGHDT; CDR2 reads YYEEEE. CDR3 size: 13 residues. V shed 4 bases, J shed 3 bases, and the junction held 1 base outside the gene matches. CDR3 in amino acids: CASSGTGYTEAFF. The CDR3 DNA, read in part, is TGTGCCAGCAGCGGGACAGGGTACACTGAA.

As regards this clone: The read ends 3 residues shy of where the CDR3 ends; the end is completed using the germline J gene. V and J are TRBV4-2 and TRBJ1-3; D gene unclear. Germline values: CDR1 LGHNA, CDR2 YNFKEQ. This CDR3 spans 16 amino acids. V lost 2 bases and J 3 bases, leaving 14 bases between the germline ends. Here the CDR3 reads CASSQSGKVGGNTIYF. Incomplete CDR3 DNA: TGTGCCAGCAGCCAATCAGGAAAAGTTGGTGGAAACACC.

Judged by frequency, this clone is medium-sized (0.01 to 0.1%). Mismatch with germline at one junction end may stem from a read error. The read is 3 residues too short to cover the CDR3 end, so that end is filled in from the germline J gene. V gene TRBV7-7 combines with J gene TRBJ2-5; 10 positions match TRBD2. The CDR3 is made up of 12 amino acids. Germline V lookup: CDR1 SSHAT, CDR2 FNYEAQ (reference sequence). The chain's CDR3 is CASSGGDETQYF. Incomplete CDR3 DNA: TGTGCTAGCAGCGGGGGGGACGAGACC.

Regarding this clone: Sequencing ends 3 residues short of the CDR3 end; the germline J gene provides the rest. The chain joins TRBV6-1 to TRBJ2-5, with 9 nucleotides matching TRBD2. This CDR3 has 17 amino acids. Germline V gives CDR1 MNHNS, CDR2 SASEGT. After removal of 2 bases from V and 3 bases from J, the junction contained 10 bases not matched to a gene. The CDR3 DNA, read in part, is TGTGCCAGCAGTGAAAGCCCGCTGGGACTAGCAGAAGAGACC. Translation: CASSESPLGLAEET. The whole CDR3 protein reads CASSESPLGLAEETQYF.

CDR3 loop: CASTQGGRGTQYF. Incomplete CDR3 DNA: TGTGCCAGCACCCAGGGGGGACGAGGGACC. The chain carries TRBV7-8 and TRBJ2-5; tentatively, D is TRBD1 (7 bases). The read comes to an end 3 residues before the CDR3 does, leaving the germline J gene to fill in the end. V was pared by 7 bases and J by 7 bases, with 16 bases between. Germline CDR1 SGHVS, CDR2 FQNEAQ. There are 13 residues in the CDR3.

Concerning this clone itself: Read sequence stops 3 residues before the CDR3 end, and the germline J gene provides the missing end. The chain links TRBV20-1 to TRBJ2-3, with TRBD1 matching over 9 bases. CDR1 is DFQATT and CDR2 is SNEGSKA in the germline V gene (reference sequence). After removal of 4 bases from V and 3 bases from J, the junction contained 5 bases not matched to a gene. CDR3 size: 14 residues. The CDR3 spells CSATDRGVTDTQYF. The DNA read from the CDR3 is TGCAGTGCTACAGACAGGGGGGTGACAGATACG.

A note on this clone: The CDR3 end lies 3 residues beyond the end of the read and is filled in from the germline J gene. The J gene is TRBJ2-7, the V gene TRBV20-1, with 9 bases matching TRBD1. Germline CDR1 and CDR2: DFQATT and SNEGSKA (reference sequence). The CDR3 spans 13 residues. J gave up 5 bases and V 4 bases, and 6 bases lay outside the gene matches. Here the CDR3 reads CSATGDRVNEQYF. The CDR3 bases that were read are TGCAGTGCTACGGGGGACAGGGTAAACGAG.

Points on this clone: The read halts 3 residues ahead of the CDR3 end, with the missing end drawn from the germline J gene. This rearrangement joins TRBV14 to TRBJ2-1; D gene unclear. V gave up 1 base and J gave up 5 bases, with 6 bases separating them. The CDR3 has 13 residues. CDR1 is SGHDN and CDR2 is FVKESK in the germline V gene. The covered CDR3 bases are TGTGCCAGCAGCCAAGGGGCTAACAATGAG. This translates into CASSQGANNE. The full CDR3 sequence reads CASSQGANNEQFF.

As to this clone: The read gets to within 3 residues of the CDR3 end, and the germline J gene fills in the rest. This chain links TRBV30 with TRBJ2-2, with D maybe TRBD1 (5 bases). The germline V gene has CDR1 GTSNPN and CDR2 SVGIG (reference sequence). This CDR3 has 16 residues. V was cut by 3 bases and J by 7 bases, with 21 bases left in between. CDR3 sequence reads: CAWSSTRSDRSGELFF. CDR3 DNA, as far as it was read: TGTGCCTGGAGCTCAACCAGATCCGACAGAAGCGGGGAG.

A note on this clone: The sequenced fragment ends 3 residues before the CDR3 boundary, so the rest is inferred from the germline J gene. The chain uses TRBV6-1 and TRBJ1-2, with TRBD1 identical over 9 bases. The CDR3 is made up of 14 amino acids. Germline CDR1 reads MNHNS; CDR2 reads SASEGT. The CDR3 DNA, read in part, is TGTGCCAGCAGTGGCTGGGGACAGGGCTACGAC. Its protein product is CASSGWGQGYD. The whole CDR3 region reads CASSGWGQGYDYTF.

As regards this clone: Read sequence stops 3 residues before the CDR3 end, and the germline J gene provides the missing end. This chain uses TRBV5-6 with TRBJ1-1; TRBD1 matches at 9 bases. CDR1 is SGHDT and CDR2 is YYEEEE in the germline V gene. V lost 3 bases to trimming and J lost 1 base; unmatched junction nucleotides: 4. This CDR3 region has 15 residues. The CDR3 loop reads CASSSRTGANTEAFF. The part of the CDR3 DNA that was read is TGTGCCAGCAGCTCCCGGACAGGGGCGAACACTGAA.

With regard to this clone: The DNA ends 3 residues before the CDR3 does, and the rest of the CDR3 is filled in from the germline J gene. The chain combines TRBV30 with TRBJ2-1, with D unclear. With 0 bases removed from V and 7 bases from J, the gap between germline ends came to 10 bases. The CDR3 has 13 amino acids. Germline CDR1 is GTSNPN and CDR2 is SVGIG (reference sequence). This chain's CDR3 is CAWSVIQYNEQFF. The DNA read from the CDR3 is TGTGCCTGGAGTGTAATACAGTATAATGAG.

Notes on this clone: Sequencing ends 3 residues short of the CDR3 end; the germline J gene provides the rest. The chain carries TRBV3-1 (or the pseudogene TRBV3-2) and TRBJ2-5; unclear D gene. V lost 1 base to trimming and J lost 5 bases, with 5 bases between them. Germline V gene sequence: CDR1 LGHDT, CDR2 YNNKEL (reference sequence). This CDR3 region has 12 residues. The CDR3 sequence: CASSQGLETQYF. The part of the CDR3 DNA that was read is TGTGCCAGCAGCCAAGGTCTCGAGACC.

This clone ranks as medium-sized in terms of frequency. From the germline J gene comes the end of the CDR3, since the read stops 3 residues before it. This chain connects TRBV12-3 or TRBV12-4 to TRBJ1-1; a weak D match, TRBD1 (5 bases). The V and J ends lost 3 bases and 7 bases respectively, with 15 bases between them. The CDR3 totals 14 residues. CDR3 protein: CASSLSQTGVEAFF. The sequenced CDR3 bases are TGTGCCAGCAGTTTGTCACAGACGGGGGTTGAA.

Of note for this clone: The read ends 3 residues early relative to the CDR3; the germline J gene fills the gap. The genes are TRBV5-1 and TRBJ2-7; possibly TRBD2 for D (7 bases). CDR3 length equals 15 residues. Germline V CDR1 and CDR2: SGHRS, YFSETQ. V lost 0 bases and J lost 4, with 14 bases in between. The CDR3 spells CASSLVAGALYEQYF. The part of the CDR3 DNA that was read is TGCGCCAGCAGCTTGGTCGCGGGGGCTCTTTACGAG.

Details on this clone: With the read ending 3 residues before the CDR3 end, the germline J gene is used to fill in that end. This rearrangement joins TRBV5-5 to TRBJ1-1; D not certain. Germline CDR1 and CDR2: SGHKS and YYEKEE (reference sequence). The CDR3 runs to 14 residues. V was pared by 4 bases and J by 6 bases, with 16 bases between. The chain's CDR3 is CASSQRGGSAEAFF. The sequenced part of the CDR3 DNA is TGTGCCAGCAGCCAACGCGGCGGGAGCGCTGAA.

Partial CDR3 DNA: TGCGCCAGCAGCCAAGATGGGGGCAGGGGCAGCAATCAGCCC. Protein sequence: CASSQDGGRGSNQP. The full-length CDR3 reads as CASSQDGGRGSNQPQHF. The chain is built from TRBV4-1 and TRBJ1-5; possible D gene TRBD1, 6 bases. The read falls 3 residues short of the CDR3 end, and the missing part is taken from the germline J gene. Looked up from germline, CDR1 is MGHRA and CDR2 is YSYEKL. This CDR3 comprises 17 residues. V lost 0 bases, J lost 1 base, and 13 bases lay in between.

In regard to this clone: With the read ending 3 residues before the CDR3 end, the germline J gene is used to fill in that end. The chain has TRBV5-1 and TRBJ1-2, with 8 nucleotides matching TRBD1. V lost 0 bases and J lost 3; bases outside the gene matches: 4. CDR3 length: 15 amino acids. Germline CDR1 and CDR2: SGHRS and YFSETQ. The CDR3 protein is CASSLAPTGDYGYTF. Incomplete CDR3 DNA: TGCGCCAGCAGCTTGGCCCCGACAGGGGACTATGGC.

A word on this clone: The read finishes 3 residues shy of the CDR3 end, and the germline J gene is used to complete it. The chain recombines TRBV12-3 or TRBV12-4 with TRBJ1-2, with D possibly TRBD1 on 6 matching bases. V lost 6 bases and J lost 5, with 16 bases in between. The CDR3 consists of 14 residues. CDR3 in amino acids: CASRIRGVGYGYTF. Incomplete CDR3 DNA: TGTGCCAGCAGAATCAGGGGAGTGGGTTATGGC.

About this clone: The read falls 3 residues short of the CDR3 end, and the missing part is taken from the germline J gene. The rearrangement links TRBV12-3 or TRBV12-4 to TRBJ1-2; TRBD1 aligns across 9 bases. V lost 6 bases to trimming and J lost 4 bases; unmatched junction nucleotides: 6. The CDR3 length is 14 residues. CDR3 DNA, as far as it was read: TGTGCCAGCAGCATACAGGGGGCGAGCTATGGC. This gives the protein CASSIQGASYG. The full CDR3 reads CASSIQGASYGYTF.

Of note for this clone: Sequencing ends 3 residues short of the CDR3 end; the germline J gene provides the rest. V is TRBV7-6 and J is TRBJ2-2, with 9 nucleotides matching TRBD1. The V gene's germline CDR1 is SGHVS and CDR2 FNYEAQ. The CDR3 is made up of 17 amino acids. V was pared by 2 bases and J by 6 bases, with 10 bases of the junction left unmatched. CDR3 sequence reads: CASSLSPTGGYAGELFF. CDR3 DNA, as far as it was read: TGTGCCAGCAGCTTAAGCCCGACAGGGGGATACGCCGGGGAG.

The CDR3 bases that were read are TGTGCCAGCTTGCCGGGACAGGGAGGCAATGAG. Its translation is CASLPGQGGNE. The entire CDR3 is CASLPGQGGNEQFF. The chain couples TRBV2 to TRBJ2-1; 9 bases agree with TRBD1. From the germline J gene comes the end of the CDR3, since the read stops 3 residues before it. V gave up 8 bases and J gave up 6 bases; unmatched junction bases: 8. The germline gives CDR1 SNHLY, CDR2 FYNNEI. This CDR3 region has 14 residues.

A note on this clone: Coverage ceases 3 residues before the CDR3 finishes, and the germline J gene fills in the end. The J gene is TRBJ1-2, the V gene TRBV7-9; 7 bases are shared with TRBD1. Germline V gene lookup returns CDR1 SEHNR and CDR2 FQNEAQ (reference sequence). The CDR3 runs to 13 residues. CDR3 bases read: TGTGCCAGCCTCCCGACAGGGCAGGACGAC. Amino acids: CASLPTGQDD. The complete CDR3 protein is CASLPTGQDDYTF.